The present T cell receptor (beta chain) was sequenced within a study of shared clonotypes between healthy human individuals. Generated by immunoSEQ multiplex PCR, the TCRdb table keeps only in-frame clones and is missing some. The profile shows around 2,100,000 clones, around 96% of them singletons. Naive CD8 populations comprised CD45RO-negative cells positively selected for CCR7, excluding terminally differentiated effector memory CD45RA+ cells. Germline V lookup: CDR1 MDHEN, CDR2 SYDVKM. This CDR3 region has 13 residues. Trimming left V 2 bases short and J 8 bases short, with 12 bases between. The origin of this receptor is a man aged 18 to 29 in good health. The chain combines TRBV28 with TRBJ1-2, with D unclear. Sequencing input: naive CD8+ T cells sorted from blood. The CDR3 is CASSLTDGGGYTF. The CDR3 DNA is TGTGCCAGCAGTTTAACCGACGGTGGGGGCTACACCTTC.